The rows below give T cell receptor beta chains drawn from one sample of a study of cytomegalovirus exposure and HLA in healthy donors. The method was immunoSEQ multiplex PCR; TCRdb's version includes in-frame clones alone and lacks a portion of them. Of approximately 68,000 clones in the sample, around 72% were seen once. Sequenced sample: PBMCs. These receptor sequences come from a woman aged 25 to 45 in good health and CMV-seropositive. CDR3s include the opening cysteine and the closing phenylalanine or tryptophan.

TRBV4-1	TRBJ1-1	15	CASSQAWWRHTEAFF
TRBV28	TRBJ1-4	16	CASSLSGAVGNEKLFF
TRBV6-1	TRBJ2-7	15	CASTQAGTGGYEQYF
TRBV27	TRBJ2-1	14	CASRTGTSRNEQFF
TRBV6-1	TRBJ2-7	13	CASTGQGRGEQYF
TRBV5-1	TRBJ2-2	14	CASSTGQPTGELFF
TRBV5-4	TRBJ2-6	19	CASSLGLAGGSSGANVLTF
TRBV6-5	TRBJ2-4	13	CATGADRENIQYF
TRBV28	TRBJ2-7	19	CASSWVGTSGRDYSYEQYF
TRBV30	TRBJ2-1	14	CAWKGQTTVWAQFF
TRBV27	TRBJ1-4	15	CASKFGGGTNEKLFF
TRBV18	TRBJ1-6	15	CASSLSSQGESPLHF
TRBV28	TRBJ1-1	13	CATTGTGRVGAFF
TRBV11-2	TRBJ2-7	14	CASSFLAGAGEQYF